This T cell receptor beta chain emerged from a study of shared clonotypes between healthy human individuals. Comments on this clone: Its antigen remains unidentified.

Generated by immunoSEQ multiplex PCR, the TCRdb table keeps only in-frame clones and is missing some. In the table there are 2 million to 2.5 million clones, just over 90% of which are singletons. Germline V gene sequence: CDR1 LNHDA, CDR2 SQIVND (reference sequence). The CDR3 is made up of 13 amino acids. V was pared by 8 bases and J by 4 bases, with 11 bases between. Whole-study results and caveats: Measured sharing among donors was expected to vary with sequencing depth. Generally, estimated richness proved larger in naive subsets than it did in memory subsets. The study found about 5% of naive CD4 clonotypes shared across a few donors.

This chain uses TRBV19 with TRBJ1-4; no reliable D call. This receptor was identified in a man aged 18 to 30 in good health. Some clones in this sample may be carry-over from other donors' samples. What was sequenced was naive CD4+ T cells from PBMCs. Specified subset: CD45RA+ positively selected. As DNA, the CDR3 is TGTGCCAGTTGCGGGCGGCTTAATGAAAAACTGTTTTTT. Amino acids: CASCGRLNEKLFF. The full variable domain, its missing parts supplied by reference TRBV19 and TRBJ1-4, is DGGITQSPKYLFRKEGQNVTLSCEQNLNHDAMYWYRQDPGQGLRLIYYSQIVNDFQKGDIAEGYSVSREKKESFPLTVTSAQKNPTAFYLCASCGRLNEKLFFGSGTQLSVL.